The sequence of this T cell receptor beta chain was determined in a study of Ad26.COV2.S vaccination and SARS-CoV-2 variants. Overall study: Intramuscular Ad26.COV2.S at 5x10^10 or 1x10^11 viral particles.

The sample's treatment: some 20 received Ad26.COV2.S at low or high dose, single or two shots; a few received placebo; per-sample allocation not given. It was on day 63 after the first vaccine or placebo injection that samples were taken. SARS-CoV-2 spike from the Wuhan strain was encoded by the vaccine, an Ad26 vector. Trimming took 6 bases from V and 0 from J; bases not matched to a gene: 10. The CDR3 has 18 amino acids. The germline CDR1 and CDR2 sequences are SGHTA and FQGNSA. Sequencing was performed with immunoSEQ multiplex PCR; in TCRdb, only in-frame clones are kept and a portion is missing. The data hold more than 300,000 clones, with 88% observed a single time.

The receptor comes from a person aged 18-65 years who received the Ad26.COV2.S COVID-19 vaccine or a placebo. The chain carries TRBV7-2 and TRBJ2-6; 8 bases match TRBD1. Sequenced here: peripheral blood, sampled in a trial of Ad26.COV2.S vaccine versus placebo. The CDR3 is CASSKGRQGLSGANVLTF. The CDR3 DNA reads as TGTGCCAGCAGTAAAGGGCGACAGGGGCTCTCTGGGGCCAACGTCCTGACTTTC.